The present T cell receptor beta chain was sequenced within a study of OX40 agonist ivuxolimab in advanced cancers. Study overall: Ivuxolimab, an antibody that agonizes OX40 (CD134), was administered to the patients. Partial responses were achieved by three patients, of whom one had hepatocellular carcinoma and two had cutaneous melanoma. Study-wide results and limits: More expanded clones were found, on average, in CD8+ than in CD4+ T cells. Expansion of clones was among the lowest in partial responders at 0.1-3.0 mg/kg.

The data were produced by immunoSEQ multiplex PCR, yet TCRdb's version contains in-frame clones alone and is incomplete. The data show 20,000 to 25,000 clones, 90% to 95% seen once. Germline V lookup: CDR1 MNHEY, CDR2 SVGAGI. The CDR3 totals 15 residues. V was pared by 2 bases and J by 4 bases, with 12 bases between. As to this clone: What it binds is unknown.

The receptor was isolated from an adult with an advanced solid tumor such as melanoma, head and neck, liver or kidney cancer. The material was CD4+ or CD8+ T cells sorted from blood, obtained in a trial of the OX40 agonist ivuxolimab. This chain joins TRBV6-5 and TRBJ2-1; D is ambiguous. The CDR3 is CASSYGGSGYNEQFF. CDR3 bases: TGTGCCAGCAGTTACGGTGGATCGGGTTACAATGAGCAGTTCTTC.